This TCR beta chain originates from a study of response to subunit inactivated influenza vaccine. Whole-study results and caveats: Few additional T cells are recruited per seasonal influenza vaccination, authors suggested.

TCRdb reprocessed the RT-PCR reads with MiXCR, giving one entry per CDR3 protein. This table holds about 240,000 distinct CDR3 sequences, 9.5% to 15% found once. Per germline, CDR1 SGDLS and CDR2 YYNGEE. Unmatched junction bases numbered 6, after V lost 0 bases and J lost 4 bases. This CDR3 has 15 amino acids. This clonotype was seen only a few times. What it binds is unknown. Sequencing was performed on non-naive T cells sorted from PBMCs, taken around two weeks before vaccination. The V gene is TRBV9, the J gene TRBJ2-5, with TRBD2 identical over 7 bases. This sequence was found in a man in his forties or fifties who received an inactivated influenza vaccine. The CDR3 loop is CASSVVGGSGETQYF. The CDR3 bases are TGTGCCAGCAGCGTAGTAGGCGGGAGTGGAGAGACCCAGTACTTC.